Only a few counts were recorded for the clone carrying this T cell receptor beta chain. The data stem from a study of blood T cell repertoires in COVID-19. Study-level background: Specimens from acute and convalescent COVID-19 originated in the United States, Italy and Spain. Sources were T cells, B-cell-depleted T cells, or PBMCs; the material itself was cDNA or gDNA.

Per the germline V gene, CDR1 is LGHDT and CDR2 is YNNKEL (reference sequence). V was shortened by 1 base and J by 8 bases, with 8 bases between the two germline ends. The CDR3 is made up of 12 amino acids. In the authors' workflow: Cell counts per sample came from amplifying reference gene primers. The table came from immunoSEQ multiplex PCR; TCRdb's copy has only in-frame clones and leaves some out. The V and J calls and the clone size are those of that table, but D and trimming were determined from the DNA. The sample comprises 95,000 to 150,000 clones, around 64% of which are singletons, and around 0.9% rests with the top ten.

The genes are TRBV3-1 (or the pseudogene TRBV3-2) and TRBJ1-2, with D perhaps matching TRBD1 (6 bases). This receptor was identified in a human donor with acute or convalescent COVID-19. The donor label of this sample is uncertain. The sample taken for sequencing was peripheral blood. The CDR3 nucleotides are TGTGCCAGCAGCCAAGGTGGGGGCGGCTACACCTTC. This encodes CASSQGGGGYTF.